The 5 T cell receptor beta chains below all came from one sample that was sequenced in a study of blood T cells in healthy people across ages. A J-beta primer mix and a sample-barcoded 5' primer were used in a second PCR of about 7 to 12 cycles. TCRdb re-called the 5' RACE reads with MiXCR, one entry per CDR3 protein. Of more than 650,000 distinct CDR3 sequences listed, about 53% are singletons. The specimen sequenced was blood. The receptor source for this set is an elderly man in good health.

This clonotype has more than one count but fewer than ten. The chain is built from TRBV29-1 and TRBJ2-1; D not certain. CDR3 size: 12 residues. V was clipped by 4 bases and J by 0 bases, with 4 bases between them. CDR1 SQVTM and CDR2 ANQGSEA come from the germline V gene. In nucleotides, the CDR3 is TGCAGCGTTGGACTCTCCTACAATGAGCAGTTCTTC. Its translation: CSVGLSYNEQFF.

This clonotype was observed a handful of times. The CDR3 sequence is CASSEAGTRANEQFF. CDR3 bases: TGTGCCAGCAGCGAAGCCGGGACTAGGGCTAATGAGCAGTTCTTC. The chain employs TRBV7-2 and TRBJ2-1; 8 bases match TRBD2. There are 15 residues in the CDR3. Germline V gene lookup returns CDR1 SGHTA and CDR2 FQGNSA. The J segment lost 7 bases and the V segment lost 5 bases, leaving 10 bases of the junction unmatched.

J is TRBJ2-1 and V is TRBV10-3; 10 nucleotides align to TRBD2. The last part of the DNA fits TRBJ2-7 better; the J call may be wrong. Germline V gene lookup returns CDR1 ENHRY and CDR2 SYGVKD. The CDR3 covers 16 residues. CDR3 sequence reads: CAISDKLAGELYEQYF. The CDR3 DNA reads as TGTGCCATCAGTGACAAGCTAGCGGGAGAACTCTACGAGCAGTACTTC.

The V call is TRBV21-1, the J call TRBJ1-5; no DNA check was done on the table's D call, TRBD1. TRBV21-1 has pseudogene status. The CDR3 is 16 residues long. This chain's CDR3 is CASTGQGWDANQPQHF. As DNA, the CDR3 is TGTGCCAGCACGGGACAGGGATGGGACGCCAATCAGCCCCAGCATTTT.

V is TRBV18 and J is TRBJ2-1, with D uncertain. This CDR3 region has 14 residues. The V end lost 1 base, the J end lost 8 bases, and 12 bases lay between the germline ends. Germline CDR1 is KGHSH and CDR2 is LQKENI. CDR3 nucleotide sequence: TGTGCCAGCTCACCACAGGAAGGGCCCGATGAGCAGTTCTTC. This gives the protein CASSPQEGPDEQFF.